Described below is a single TCR beta chain sequence and its context. Seattle enrolled patients during active infection and tracked them longitudinally. The record originates from a study of blood T cell repertoires in COVID-19. The overall study: Some COVID-19 samples were acute and others convalescent; all came from the United States, Italy and Spain.

With 8 bases clipped from V and 4 bases from J, the junction kept 8 bases outside the gene matches. From germline, CDR1 is SNHLY and CDR2 FYNNEI. The CDR3 spans 14 residues. Profiled with immunoSEQ multiplex PCR; TCRdb holds only in-frame clones, not every one. Of more than 350,000 clones in the sample, around 87% were seen once. This TCR was recovered from a woman aged 25 to 39 with COVID-19, enrolled during active disease. V and J are TRBV2 and TRBJ2-7, with TRBD1 matching over 10 bases. What was sequenced was peripheral blood. In DNA form, the CDR3 reads TGTGCCAGCGGAACCGGGACAGGGGATTACGAGCAGTACTTC. Translation gives CASGTGTGDYEQYF.